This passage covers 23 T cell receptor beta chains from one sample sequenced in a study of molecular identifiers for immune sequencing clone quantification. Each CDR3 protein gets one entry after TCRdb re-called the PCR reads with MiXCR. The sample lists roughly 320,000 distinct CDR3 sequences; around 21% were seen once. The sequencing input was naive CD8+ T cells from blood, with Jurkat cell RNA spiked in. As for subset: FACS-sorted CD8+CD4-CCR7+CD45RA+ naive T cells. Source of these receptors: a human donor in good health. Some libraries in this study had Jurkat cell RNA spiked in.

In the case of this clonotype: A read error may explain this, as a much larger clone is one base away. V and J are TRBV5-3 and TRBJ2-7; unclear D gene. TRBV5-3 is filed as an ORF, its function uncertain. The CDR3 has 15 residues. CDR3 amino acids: CASSLAVGSTYEPYF. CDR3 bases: TGTGCCAGCAGCTTGGCCGTCGGCAGTACCTACGAGCCGTACTTC.

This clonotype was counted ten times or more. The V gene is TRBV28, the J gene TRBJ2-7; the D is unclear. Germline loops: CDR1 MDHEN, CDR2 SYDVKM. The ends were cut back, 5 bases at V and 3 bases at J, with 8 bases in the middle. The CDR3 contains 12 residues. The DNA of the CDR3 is TGTGCCAGCAGTCCTAGGGTCTACGAGCAGTACTTC. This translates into CASSPRVYEQYF.

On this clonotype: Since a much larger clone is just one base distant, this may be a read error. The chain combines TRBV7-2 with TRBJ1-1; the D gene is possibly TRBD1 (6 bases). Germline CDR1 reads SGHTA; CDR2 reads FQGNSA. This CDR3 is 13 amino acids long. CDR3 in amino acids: CASSPTGWTEALF. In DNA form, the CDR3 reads TGTGCCAGCAGCCCCACAGGGTGGACTGAAGCTCTCTTT.

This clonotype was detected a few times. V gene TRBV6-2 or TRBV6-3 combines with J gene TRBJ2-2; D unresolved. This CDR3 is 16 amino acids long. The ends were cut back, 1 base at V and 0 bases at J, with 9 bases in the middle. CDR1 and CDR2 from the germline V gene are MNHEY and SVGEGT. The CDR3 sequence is CASSYYARSNTGELFF. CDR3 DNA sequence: TGTGCCAGCAGTTACTATGCTAGATCGAACACCGGGGAGCTGTTTTTT.

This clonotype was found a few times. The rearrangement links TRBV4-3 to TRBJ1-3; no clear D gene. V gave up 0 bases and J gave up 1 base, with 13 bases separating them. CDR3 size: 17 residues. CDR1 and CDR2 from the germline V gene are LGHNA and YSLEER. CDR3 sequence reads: CASSQDFRPSSGNTIYF. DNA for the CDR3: TGCGCCAGCAGCCAAGATTTTCGGCCATCGTCTGGAAACACCATATATTTT.

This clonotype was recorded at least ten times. The DNA of the CDR3 is TGTGCCAGCAGTCCGTCCAGCGGGGCAGTCAATTCACCCCTCCACTTT. Protein product: CASSPSSGAVNSPLHF. The genes are TRBV27 and TRBJ1-6; tentatively, D is TRBD1 (5 bases). In germline, CDR1 is MNHEY, CDR2 SMNVEV (reference sequence). The CDR3 length is 16 residues. Deletions cut 5 bases from V and 7 bases from J, with 18 bases between.

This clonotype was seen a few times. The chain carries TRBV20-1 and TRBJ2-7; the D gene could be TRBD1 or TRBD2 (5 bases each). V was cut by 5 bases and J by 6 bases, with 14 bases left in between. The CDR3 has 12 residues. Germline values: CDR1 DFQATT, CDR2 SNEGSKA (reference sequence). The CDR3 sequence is CSASLGGLEQYF. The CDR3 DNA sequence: TGCAGTGCTTCCCTTGGGGGTCTCGAGCAGTACTTC.

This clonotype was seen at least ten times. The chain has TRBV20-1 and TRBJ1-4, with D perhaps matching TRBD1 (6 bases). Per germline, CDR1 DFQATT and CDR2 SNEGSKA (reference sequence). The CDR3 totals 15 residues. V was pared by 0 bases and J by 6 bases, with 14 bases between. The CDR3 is CSARDRDAGDEKLFF. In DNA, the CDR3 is TGCAGTGCTAGAGATCGAGACGCAGGGGATGAAAAACTGTTTTTT.

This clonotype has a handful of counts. CDR3 bases: TGTGCCAGCAGCCCGGGACTTTACTGCGAGCAGTACTTC. Translating gives CASSPGLYCEQYF. The gene calls are TRBV7-6 and TRBJ2-7, with D possibly matching TRBD2 (6 bases). The CDR3 extends over 13 amino acids. Germline loops: CDR1 SGHVS, CDR2 FNYEAQ. Trimming removed 5 bases from V and 6 bases from J, with 14 bases in between. Full variable domain (remainder filled in from reference TRBV7-6 and TRBJ2-7): GAGVSQSPRYKVTKRGQDVALRCDPISGHVSLYWYRQALGQGPEFLTYFNYEAQQDKSGLPNDRFSAERPEGSISTLTIQRTEQRDSAMYRCASSPGLYCEQYFGPGTRLTVT.

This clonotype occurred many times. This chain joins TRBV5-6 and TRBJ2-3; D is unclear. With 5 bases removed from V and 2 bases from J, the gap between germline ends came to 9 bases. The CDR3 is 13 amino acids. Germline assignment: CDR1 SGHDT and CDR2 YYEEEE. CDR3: CASSNRYTDTQYF. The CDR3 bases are TGTGCCAGCAGTAACCGGTACACAGATACGCAGTATTTT.

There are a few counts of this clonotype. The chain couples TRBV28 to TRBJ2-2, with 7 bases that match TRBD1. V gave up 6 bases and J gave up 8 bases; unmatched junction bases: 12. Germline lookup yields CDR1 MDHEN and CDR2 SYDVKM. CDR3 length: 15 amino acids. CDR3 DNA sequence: TGTGCCAGCAGCTCACGACAGGGTAAAACGGGGGAGCTGTTTTTT. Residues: CASSSRQGKTGELFF.

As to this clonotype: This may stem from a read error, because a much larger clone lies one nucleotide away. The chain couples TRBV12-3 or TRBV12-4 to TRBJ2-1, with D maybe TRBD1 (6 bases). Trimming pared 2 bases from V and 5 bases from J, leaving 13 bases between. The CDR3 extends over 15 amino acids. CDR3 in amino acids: CASSLPWWTDNEQFF. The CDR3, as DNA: TGTGCCAGCAGTTTACCTTGGTGGACAGACAATGAGCAGTTCTTC.

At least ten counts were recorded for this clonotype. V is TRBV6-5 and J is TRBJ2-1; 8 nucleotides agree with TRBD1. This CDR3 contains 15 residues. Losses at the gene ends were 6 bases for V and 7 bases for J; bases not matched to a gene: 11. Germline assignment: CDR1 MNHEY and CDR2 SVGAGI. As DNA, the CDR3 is TGTGCCAGCAGCAGTCGGGACAGGTTTACTAATGAGCAGTTCTTC. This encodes CASSSRDRFTNEQFF.

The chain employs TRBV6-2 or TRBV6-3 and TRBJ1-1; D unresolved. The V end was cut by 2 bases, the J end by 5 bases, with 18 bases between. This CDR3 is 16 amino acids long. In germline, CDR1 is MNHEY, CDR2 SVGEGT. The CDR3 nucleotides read TGTGCCAGCAGTTACGTTTATGTGGTCCGGAGGACTGAAGCTTTCTTT. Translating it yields CASSYVYVVRRTEAFF.

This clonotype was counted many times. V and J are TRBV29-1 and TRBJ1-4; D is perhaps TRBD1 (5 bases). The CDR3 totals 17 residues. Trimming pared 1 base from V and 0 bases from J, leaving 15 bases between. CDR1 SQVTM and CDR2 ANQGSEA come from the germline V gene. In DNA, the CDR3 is TGCAGCGTTGAAGGGGGCGAGTCATTTGCAACTAATGAAAAACTGTTTTTT. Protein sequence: CSVEGGESFATNEKLFF.

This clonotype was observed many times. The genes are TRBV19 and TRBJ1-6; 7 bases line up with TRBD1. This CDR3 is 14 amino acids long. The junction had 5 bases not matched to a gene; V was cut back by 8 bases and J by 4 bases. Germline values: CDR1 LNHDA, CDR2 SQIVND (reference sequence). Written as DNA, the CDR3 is TGTGCCAGTTTACCAGGGGGTTATAATTCACCCCTCCACTTT. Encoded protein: CASLPGGYNSPLHF.

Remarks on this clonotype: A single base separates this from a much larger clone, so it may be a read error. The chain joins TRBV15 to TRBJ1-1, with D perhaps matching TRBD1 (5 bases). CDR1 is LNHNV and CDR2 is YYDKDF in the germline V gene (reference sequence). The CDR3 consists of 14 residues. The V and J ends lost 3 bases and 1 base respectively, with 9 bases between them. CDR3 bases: TGTGCCACCAGCAGGGGACCGCGGAACACTGAAGCTTTCTTT. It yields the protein CATSRGPRNTEAFF.

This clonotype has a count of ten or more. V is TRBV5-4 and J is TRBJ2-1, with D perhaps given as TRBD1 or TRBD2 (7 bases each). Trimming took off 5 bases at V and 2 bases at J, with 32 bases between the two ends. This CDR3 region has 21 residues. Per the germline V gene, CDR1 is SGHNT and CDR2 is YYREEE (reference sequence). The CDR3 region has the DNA TGTGCCAGCAGTGACGAGACAGGGTACGGCGGGAGTGCTATCCCCTACAATGAGCAGTTCTTC. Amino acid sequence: CASSDETGYGGSAIPYNEQFF.

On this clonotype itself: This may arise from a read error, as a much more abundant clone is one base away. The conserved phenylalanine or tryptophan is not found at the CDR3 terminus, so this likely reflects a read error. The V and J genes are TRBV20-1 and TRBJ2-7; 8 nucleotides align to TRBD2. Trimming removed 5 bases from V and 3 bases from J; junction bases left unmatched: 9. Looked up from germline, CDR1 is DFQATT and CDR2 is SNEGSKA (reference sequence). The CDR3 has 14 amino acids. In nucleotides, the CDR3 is TGCAGTGCTGAGACTAGCGAGATTGACTACGAGCAGTACCTC. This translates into CSAETSEIDYEQYL.

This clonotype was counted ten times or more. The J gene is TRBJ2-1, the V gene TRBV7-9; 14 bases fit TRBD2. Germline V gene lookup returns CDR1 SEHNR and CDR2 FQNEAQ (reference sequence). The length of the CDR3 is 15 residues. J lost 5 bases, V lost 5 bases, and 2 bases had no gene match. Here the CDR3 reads CASSPTSGGDNEQFF. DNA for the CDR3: TGTGCCAGCAGCCCGACTAGCGGGGGGGACAATGAGCAGTTCTTC. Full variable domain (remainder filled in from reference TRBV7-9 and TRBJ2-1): DTGVSQNPRHKITKRGQNVTFRCDPISEHNRLYWYRQTLGQGPEFLTYFQNEAQLEKSRLLSDRFSAERPKGSFSTLEIQRTEQGDSAMYLCASSPTSGGDNEQFFGPGTRLTVL.

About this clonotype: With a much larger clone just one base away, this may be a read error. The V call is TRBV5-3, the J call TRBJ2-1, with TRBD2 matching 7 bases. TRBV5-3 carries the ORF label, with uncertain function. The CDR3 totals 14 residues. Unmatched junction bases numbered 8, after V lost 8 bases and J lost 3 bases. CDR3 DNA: TGTGCCAGCAGCGGGGTGGACGGCTACAATGAGCAGTTCTTC. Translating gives CASSGVDGYNEQFF.

CDR3 sequence: CASRRDIFSNQPQHF. The CDR3 region has the DNA TGTGCCAGCAGACGGGACATTTTCAGCAATCAGCCCCAGCATTTT. The chain links TRBV27 to TRBJ1-5; possibly TRBD1 for D (6 bases). Germline V lookup: CDR1 MNHEY, CDR2 SMNVEV (reference sequence). There are 15 residues in the CDR3. V lost 6 bases and J lost 1, with 13 bases in between.

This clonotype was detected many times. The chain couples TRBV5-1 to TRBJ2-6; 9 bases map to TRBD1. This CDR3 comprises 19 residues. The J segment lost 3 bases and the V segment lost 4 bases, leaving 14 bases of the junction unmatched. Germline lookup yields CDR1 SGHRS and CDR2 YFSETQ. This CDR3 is CASSTTGQGLVLGANVLTF. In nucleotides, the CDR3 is TGCGCCAGCAGCACGACGGGACAGGGTTTAGTGCTTGGGGCCAACGTCCTGACTTTC.